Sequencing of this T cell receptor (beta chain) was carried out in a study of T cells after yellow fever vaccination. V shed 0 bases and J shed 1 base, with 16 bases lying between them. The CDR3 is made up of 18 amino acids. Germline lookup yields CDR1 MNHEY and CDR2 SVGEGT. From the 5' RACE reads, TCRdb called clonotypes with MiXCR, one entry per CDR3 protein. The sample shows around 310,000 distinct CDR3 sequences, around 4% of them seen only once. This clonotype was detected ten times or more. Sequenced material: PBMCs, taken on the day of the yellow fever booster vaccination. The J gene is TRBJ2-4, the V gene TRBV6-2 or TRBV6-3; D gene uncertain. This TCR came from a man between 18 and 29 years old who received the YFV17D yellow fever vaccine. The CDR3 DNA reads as TGTGCCAGCAGTTACTCGATAGGGAAGACTGGGGCCAAAAACATTCAGTACTTC. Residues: CASSYSIGKTGAKNIQYF.